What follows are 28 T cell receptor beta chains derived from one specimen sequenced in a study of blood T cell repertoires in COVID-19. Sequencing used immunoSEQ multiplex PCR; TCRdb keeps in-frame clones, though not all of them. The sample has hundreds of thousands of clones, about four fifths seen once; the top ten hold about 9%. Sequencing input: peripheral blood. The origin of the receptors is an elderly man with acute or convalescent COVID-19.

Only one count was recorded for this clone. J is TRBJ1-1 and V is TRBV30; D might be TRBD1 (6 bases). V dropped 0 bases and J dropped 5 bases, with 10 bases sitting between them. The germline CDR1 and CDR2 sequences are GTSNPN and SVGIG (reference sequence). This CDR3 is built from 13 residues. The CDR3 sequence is CAWSVGGWTEAFF. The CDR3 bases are TGTGCCTGGAGTGTTGGGGGCTGGACTGAAGCTTTCTTT.

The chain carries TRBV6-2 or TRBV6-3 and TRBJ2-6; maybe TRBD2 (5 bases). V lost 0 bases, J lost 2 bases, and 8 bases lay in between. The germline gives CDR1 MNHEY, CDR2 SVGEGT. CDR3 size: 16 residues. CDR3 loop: CASSYSRRTGANVLTF. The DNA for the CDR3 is TGTGCCAGCAGTTACTCGCGGAGGACTGGGGCCAACGTCCTGACTTTC.

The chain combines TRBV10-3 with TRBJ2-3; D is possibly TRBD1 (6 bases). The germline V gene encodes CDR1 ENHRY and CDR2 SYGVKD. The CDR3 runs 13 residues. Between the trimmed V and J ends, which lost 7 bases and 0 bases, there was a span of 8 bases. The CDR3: CAITGASTDTQYF. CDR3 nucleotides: TGTGCCATCACAGGGGCGAGCACAGATACGCAGTATTTT.

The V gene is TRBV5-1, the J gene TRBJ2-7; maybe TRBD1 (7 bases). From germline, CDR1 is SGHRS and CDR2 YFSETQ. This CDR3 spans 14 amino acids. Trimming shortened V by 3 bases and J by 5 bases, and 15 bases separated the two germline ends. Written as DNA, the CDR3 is TGCGCCAGCAGCTACTACAGGGGAGGCGACGAGCAGTACTTC. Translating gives CASSYYRGGDEQYF. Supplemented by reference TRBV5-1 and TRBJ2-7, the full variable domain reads KAGVTQTPRYLIKTRGQQVTLSCSPISGHRSVSWYQQTPGQGLQFLFEYFSETQRNKGNFPGRFSGRQFSNSRSEMNVSTLELGDSALYLCASSYYRGGDEQYFGPGTRLTVT.

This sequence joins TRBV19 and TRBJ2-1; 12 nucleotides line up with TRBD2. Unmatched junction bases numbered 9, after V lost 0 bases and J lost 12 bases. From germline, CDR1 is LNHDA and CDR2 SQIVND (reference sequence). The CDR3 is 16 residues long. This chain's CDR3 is CASSIDTTSGRNRQFF. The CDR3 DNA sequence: TGTGCCAGTAGTATAGATACAACTAGCGGGAGGAATAGGCAGTTCTTC. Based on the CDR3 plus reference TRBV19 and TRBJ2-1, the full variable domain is DGGITQSPKYLFRKEGQNVTLSCEQNLNHDAMYWYRQDPGQGLRLIYYSQIVNDFQKGDIAEGYSVSREKKESFPLTVTSAQKNPTAFYLCASSIDTTSGRNRQFFGPGTRLTVL.

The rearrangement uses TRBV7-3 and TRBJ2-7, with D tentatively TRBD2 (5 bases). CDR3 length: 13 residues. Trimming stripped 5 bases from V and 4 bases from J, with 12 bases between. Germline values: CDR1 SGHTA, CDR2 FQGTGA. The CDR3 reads CASSQAGGYEQYF. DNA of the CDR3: TGTGCCAGCAGCCAGGCGGGCGGGTACGAGCAGTACTTC. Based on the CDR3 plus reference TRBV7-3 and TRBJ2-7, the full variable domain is GAGVSQTPSNKVTEKGKYVELRCDPISGHTALYWYRQSLGQGPEFLIYFQGTGAADDSGLPNDRFFAVRPEGSVSTLKIQRTERGDSAVYLCASSQAGGYEQYFGPGTRLTVT.

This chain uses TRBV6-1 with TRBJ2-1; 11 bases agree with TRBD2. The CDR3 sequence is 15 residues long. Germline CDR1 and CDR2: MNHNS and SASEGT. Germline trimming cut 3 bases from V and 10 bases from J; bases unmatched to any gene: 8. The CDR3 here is CASSEIAGGPGEQFF. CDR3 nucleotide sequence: TGTGCCAGCAGTGAGATAGCGGGAGGGCCGGGGGAGCAGTTCTTC.

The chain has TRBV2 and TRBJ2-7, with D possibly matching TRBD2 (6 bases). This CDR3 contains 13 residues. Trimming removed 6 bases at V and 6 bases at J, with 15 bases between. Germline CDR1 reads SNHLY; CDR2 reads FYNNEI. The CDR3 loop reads CASSYTGEREQYF. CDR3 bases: TGTGCCAGCAGCTACACGGGGGAACGCGAGCAGTACTTC.

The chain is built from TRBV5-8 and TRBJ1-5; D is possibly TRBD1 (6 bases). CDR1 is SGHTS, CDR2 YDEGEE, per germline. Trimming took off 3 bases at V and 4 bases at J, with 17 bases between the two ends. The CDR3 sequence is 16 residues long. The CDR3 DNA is TGTGCCAGCAGCTCGAGCGTCAGGGGTTGGAATCAGCCCCAGCATTTT. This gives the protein CASSSSVRGWNQPQHF.

DNA for the CDR3: TGTGCTAGTGGTTTGTATGGGAGGGCCCGTAGCATTGGCACAGATACGCAGTATTTT. This encodes CASGLYGRARSIGTDTQYF. The V and J genes are TRBV12-5 and TRBJ2-3; 7 nucleotides line up with TRBD2. Per the germline V gene, CDR1 is LGHNT and CDR2 is FRNRAP. The CDR3 totals 19 residues. The V segment lost 2 bases and the J segment 1 base; nucleotides outside the gene matches: 15.

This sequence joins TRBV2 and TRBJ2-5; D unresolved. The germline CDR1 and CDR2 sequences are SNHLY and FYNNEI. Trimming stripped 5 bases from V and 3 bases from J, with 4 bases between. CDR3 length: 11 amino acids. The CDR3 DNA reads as TGTGCCAGCAGTTTAAAAGAGACCCAGTACTTC. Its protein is CASSLKETQYF. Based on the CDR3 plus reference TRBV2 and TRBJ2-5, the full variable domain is EPEVTQTPSHQVTQMGQEVILRCVPISNHLYFYWYRQILGQKVEFLVSFYNNEISEKSEIFDDQFSVERPDGSNFTLKIRSTKLEDSAMYFCASSLKETQYFGPGTRLLVL.

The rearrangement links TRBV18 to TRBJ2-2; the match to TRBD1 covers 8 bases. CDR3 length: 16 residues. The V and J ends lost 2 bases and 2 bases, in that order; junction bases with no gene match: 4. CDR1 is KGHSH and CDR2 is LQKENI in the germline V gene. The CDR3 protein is CASSPGTGGNTGELFF. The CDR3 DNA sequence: TGTGCCAGCTCACCAGGAACAGGGGGAAACACCGGGGAGCTGTTTTTT.

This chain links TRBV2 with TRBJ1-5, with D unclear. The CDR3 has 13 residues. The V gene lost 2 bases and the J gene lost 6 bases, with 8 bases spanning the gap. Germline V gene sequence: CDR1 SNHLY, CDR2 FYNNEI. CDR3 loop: CASSERRIQPQHF. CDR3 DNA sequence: TGTGCCAGCAGTGAAAGGCGGATTCAGCCCCAGCATTTT.

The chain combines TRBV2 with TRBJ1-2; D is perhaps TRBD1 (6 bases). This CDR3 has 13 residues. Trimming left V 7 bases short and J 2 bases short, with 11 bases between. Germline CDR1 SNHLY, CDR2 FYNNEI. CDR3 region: CASKGDGNYGYTF. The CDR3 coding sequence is TGTGCCAGCAAGGGGGACGGGAACTATGGCTACACCTTC.

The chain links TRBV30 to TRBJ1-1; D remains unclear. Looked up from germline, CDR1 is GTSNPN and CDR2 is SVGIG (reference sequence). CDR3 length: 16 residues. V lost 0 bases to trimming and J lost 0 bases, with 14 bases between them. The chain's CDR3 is CAWSVEAQRMNTEAFF. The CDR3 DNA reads TGTGCCTGGAGTGTAGAAGCACAGAGAATGAACACTGAAGCTTTCTTT.

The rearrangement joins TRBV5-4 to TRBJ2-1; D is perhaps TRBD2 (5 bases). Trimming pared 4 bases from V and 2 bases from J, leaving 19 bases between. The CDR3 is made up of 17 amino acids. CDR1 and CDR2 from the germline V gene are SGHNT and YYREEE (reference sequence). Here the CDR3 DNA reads TGTGCCAGCAGCCGGGCGGTGGGAGCAAGAACCTACAATGAGCAGTTCTTC. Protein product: CASSRAVGARTYNEQFF.

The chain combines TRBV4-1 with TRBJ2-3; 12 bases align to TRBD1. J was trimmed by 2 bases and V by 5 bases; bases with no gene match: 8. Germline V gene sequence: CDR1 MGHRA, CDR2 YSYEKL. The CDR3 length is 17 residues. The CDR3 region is CASSSRGDRGPTDTQYF. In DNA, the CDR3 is TGCGCCAGCAGCTCAAGAGGGGACAGGGGGCCCACAGATACGCAGTATTTT.

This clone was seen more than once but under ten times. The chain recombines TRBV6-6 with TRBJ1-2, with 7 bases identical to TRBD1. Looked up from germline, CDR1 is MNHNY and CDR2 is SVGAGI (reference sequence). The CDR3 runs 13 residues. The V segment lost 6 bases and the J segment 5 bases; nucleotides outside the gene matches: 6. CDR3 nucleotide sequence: TGTGCCAGCAGGTATACAGGGGAGTATGGCTACACCTTC. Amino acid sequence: CASRYTGEYGYTF.

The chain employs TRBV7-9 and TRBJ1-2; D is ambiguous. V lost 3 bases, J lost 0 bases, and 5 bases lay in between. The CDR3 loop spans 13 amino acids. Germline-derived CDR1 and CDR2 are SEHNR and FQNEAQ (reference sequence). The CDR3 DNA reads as TGTGCCAGCAGCTTCGGTTCTAACTATGGCTACACCTTC. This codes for CASSFGSNYGYTF. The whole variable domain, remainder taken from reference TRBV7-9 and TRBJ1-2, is DTGVSQNPRHKITKRGQNVTFRCDPISEHNRLYWYRQTLGQGPEFLTYFQNEAQLEKSRLLSDRFSAERPKGSFSTLEIQRTEQGDSAMYLCASSFGSNYGYTFGSGTRLTVV.

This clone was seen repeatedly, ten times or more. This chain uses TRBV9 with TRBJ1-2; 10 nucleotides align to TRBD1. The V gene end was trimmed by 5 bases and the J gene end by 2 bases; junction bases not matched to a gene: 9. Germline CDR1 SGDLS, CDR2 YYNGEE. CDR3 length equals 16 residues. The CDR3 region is CASRAGTGVANYGYTF. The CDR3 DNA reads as TGTGCCAGCAGGGCCGGGACAGGGGTTGCCAACTATGGCTACACCTTC.

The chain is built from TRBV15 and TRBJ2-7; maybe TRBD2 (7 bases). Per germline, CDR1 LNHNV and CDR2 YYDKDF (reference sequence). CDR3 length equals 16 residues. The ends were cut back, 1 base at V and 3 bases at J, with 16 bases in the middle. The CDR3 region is CATSRGRGPIHYEQYF. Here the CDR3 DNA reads TGTGCCACCAGCAGAGGGCGGGGGCCAATCCACTACGAGCAGTACTTC.

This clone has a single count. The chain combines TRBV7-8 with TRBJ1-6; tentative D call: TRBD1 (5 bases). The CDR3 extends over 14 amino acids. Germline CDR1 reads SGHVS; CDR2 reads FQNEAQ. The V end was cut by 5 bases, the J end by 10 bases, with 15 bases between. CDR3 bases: TGTGCCAGCAGCCCGCAGGGAGGGGTCTCACCCCTCCACTTT. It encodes CASSPQGGVSPLHF.

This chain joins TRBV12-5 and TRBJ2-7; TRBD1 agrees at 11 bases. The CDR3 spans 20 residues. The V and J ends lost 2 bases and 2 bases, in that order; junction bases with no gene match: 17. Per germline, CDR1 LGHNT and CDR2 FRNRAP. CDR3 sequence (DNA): TGTGCTAGTGGTTTGCCAACTCCCGTCGGATGGACAGGGGGCCCCTACGAGCAGTACTTC. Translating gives CASGLPTPVGWTGGPYEQYF. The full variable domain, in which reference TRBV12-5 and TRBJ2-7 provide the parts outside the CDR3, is DARVTQTPRHKVTEMGQEVTMRCQPILGHNTVFWYRQTMMQGLELLAYFRNRAPLDDSGMPKDRFSAEMPDATLATLKIQPSEPRDSAVYFCASGLPTPVGWTGGPYEQYFGPGTRLTVT.

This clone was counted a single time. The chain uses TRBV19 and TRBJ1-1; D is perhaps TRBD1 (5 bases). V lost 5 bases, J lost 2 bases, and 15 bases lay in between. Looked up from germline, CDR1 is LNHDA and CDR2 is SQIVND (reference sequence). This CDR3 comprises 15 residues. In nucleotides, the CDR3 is TGTGCCAGTAGTCCCGGGGGAGTCGGTAACACTGAAGCTTTCTTT. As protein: CASSPGGVGNTEAFF.

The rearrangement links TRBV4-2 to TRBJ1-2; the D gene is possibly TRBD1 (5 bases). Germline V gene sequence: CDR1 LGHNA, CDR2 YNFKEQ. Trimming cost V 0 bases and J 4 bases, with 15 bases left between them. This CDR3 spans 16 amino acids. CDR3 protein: CASSQEKSQGGYGYTF. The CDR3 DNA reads TGTGCCAGCAGCCAAGAAAAGTCGCAGGGCGGCTATGGCTACACCTTC.

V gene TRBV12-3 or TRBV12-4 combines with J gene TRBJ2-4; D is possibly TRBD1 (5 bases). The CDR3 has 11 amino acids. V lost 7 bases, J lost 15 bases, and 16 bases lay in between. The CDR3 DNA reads TGTGCCAGCAAGTTAGGAGACAGAGTGTACTTC. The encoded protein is CASKLGDRVYF.

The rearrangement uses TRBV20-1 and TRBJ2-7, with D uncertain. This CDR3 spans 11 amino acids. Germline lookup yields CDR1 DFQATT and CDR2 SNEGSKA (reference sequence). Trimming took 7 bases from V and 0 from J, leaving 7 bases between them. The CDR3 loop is CSDSSSYEQYF. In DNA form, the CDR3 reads TGCAGTGACTCGAGCTCCTACGAGCAGTACTTC.

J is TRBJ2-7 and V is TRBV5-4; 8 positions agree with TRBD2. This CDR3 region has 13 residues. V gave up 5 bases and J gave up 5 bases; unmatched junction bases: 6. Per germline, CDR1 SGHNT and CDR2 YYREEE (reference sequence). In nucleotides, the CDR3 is TGTGCCAGCAGTTTACCGGGGGGGGACGAGCAGTACTTC. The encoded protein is CASSLPGGDEQYF.